This T cell receptor beta chain was found in a study of regulatory T cells in long-lasting Graves disease. Study at large: To qualify as persistent, Graves' disease required over 5 years of antithyroid drugs with positive TSH receptor antibodies. Whole-study results and caveats: The study found TRBV28, TRBJ1-2 and TRBJ2-5 favored in persistent disease. Persistent patients shared about 2,800 public clonotypes among themselves. Newly diagnosed patients shared fewer, at nearly 1,000.

Time point defined: persistent/refractory GD, antithyroid drugs over 5 years with positive TRAb. PBMC-derived RNA was used for the TCR library. In Xi'an, China, an endocrinology department was the source of patients. V gave up 5 bases and J gave up 5 bases; unmatched junction bases: 6. This CDR3 has 15 residues. This clonotype has ten or more counts. Its antigen is currently unknown. CDR3 regions were amplified by Arm-PCR using iRepertoire HTBI primers to build TCR beta libraries. MiXCR was run by TCRdb on the multiplex PCR reads, yielding one entry per CDR3 protein. In the table there are roughly 490,000 distinct CDR3 sequences, 20% to 25% of which are singletons.

Specimen: peripheral blood mononuclear cells (PBMCs), collected when the disease was refractory, from a patient treated with antithyroid drugs. This TCR came from a female donor with Graves disease. The chain combines TRBV12-3 or TRBV12-4 with TRBJ2-5, with 12 bases lining up with TRBD1. The DNA of the CDR3 is TGTGCCAGCAGTGGGACAGGGGGCGTAAGGGAGACCCAGTACTTC. As protein: CASSGTGGVRETQYF.